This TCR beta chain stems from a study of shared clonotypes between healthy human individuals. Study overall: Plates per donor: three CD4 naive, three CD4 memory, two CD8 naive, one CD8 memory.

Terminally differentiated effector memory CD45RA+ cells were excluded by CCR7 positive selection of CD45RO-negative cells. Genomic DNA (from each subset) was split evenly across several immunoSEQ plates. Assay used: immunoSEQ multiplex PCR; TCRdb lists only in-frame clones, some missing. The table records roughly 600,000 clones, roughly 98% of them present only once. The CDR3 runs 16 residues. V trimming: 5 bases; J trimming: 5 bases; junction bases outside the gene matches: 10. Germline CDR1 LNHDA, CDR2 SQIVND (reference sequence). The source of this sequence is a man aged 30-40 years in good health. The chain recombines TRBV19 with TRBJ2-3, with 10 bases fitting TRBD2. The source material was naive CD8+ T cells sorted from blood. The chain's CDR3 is CASSPWLAGGLDTQYF. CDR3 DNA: TGTGCCAGTAGTCCGTGGTTAGCGGGAGGTTTAGATACGCAGTATTTT.